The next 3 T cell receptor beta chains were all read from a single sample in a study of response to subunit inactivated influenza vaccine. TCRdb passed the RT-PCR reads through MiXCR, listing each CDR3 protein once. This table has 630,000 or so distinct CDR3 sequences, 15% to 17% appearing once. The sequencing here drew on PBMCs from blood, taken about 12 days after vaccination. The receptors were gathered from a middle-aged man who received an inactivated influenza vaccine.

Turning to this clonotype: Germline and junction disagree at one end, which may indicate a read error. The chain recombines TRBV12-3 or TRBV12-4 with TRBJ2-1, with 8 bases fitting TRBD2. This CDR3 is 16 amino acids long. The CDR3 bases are TGTGTCAGCAGTTTTTGGTCGAGCGGGGGTTACAATGAGCAGTTCTTC. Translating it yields CVSSFWSSGGYNEQFF.

CDR3 bases: TGTGCCAGCAGCTTGTCGGCGGGAGGGCTCCTCAATGAGCAGTTCTTC. This translates into CASSLSAGGLLNEQFF. The chain has TRBV5-4 and TRBJ2-1; 9 bases align to TRBD2. Germline CDR1 reads SGHNT; CDR2 reads YYREEE (reference sequence). V lost 1 base to trimming and J lost 6 bases; unmatched junction nucleotides: 8. The length of the CDR3 is 16 residues.

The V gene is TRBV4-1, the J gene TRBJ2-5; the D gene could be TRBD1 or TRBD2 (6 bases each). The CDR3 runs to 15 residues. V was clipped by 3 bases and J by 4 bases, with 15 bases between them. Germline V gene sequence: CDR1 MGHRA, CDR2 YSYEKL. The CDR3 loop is CASSQGRGGRETQYF. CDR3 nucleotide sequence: TGCGCCAGCAGCCAGGGCAGGGGAGGAAGAGAGACCCAGTACTTC.